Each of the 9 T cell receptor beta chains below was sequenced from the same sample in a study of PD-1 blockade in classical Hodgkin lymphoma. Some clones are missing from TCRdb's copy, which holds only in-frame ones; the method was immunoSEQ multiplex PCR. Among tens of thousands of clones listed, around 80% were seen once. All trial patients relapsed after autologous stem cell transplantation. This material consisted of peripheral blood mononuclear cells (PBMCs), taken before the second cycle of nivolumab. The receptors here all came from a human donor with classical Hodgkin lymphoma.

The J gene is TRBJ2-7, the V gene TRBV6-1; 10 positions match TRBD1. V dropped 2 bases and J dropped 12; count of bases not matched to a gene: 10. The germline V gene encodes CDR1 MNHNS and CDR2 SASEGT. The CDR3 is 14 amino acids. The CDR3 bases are TGTGCCAGCAGTGAAAAGGACAGGGGGAACTCAGCGTACTTC. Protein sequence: CASSEKDRGNSAYF.

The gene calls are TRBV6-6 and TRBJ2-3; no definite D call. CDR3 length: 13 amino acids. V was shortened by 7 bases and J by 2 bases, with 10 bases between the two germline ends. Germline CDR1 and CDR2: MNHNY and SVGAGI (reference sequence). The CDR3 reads CASTGTYTDTQYF. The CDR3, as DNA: TGTGCCAGCACGGGCACTTACACAGATACGCAGTATTTT.

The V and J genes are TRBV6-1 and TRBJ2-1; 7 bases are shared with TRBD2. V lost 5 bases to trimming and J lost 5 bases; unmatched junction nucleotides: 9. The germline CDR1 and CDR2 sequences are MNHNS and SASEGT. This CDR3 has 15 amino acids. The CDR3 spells CASSQGLAVNNEQFF. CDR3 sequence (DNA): TGTGCCAGCAGTCAAGGGCTAGCGGTGAACAATGAGCAGTTCTTC.

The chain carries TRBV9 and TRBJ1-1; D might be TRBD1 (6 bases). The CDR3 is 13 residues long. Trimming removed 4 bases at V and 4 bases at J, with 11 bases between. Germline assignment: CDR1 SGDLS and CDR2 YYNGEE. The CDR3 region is CASSPGGSTEAFF. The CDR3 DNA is TGTGCCAGCAGCCCTGGGGGCAGCACTGAAGCTTTCTTT.

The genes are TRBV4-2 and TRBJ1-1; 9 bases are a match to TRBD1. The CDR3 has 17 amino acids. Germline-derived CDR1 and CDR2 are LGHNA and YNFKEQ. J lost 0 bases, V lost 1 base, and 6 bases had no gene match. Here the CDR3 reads CASSQGRTGAVNTEAFF. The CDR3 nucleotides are TGTGCCAGCAGCCAAGGGAGGACAGGGGCGGTGAACACTGAAGCTTTCTTT.

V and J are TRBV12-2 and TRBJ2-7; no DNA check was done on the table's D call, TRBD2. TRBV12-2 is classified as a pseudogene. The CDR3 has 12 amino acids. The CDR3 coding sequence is TGTGCCAAAGTTCCGGGAAATGACGAGCAGTACTTC. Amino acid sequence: CAKVPGNDEQYF.

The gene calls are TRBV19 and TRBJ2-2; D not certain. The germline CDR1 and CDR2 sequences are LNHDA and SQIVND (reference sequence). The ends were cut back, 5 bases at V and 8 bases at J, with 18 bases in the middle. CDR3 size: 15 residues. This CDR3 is CASSGTARGGGELFF. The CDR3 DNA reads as TGTGCCAGTAGTGGAACTGCCCGAGGTGGGGGGGAGCTGTTTTTT.

The CDR3 spells CAWAGGSEGTDTQYF. The DNA of the CDR3 is TGTGCCTGGGCGGGGGGGAGTGAGGGCACAGATACGCAGTATTTT. The rearrangement uses TRBV30 and TRBJ2-3, with 9 nucleotides matching TRBD2. The length of the CDR3 is 15 residues. The trim removed 5 bases at V and 1 base at J, leaving 7 bases unmatched. Per the germline V gene, CDR1 is GTSNPN and CDR2 is SVGIG (reference sequence).

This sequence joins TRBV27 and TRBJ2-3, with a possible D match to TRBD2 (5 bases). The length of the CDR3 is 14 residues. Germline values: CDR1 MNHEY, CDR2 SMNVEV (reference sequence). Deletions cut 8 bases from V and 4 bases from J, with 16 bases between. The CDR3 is CASRGGRLPDTQYF. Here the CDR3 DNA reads TGTGCCAGCCGGGGTGGCCGGCTCCCAGATACGCAGTATTTT.